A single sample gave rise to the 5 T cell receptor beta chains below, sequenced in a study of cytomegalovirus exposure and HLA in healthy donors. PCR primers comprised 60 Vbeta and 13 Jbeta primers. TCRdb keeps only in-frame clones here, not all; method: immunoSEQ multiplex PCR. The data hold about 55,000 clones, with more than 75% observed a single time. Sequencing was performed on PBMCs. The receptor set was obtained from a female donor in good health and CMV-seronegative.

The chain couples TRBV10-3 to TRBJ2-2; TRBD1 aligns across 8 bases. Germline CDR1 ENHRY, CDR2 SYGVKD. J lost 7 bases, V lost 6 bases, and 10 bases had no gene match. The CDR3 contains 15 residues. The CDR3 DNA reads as TGTGCCATCAGAACTACAGGGGGATCGGGCGGGGAGCTGTTTTTT. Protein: CAIRTTGGSGGELFF.

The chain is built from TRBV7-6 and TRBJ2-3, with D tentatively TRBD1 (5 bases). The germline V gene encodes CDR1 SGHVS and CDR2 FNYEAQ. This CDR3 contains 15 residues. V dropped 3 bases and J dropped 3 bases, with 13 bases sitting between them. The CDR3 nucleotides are TGTGCCAGCAGCTTGGACACCGCAAAAACAGATACGCAGTATTTT. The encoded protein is CASSLDTAKTDTQYF.

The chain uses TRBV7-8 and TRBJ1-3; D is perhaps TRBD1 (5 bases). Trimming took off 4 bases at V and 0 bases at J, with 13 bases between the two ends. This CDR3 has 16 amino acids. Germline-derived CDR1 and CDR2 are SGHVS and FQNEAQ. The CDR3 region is CASSSGLPSSGNTIYF. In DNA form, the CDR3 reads TGTGCCAGCAGCTCGGGACTCCCGAGCTCTGGAAACACCATATATTTT.

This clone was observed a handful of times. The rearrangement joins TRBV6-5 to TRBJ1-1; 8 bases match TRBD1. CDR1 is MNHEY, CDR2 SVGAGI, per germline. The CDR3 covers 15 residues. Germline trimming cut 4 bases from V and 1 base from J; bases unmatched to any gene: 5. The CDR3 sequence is CASSLGDRTNTEAFF. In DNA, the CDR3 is TGTGCCAGCAGTTTGGGGGACAGGACGAACACTGAAGCTTTCTTT.

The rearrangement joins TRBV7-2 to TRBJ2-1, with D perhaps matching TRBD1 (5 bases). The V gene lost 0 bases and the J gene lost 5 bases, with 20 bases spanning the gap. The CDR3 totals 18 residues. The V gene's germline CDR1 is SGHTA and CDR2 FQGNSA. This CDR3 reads CASSLALLRSLGDNEQFF. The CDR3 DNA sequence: TGTGCCAGCAGCTTAGCGCTCCTCCGGTCTTTAGGGGACAATGAGCAGTTCTTC.